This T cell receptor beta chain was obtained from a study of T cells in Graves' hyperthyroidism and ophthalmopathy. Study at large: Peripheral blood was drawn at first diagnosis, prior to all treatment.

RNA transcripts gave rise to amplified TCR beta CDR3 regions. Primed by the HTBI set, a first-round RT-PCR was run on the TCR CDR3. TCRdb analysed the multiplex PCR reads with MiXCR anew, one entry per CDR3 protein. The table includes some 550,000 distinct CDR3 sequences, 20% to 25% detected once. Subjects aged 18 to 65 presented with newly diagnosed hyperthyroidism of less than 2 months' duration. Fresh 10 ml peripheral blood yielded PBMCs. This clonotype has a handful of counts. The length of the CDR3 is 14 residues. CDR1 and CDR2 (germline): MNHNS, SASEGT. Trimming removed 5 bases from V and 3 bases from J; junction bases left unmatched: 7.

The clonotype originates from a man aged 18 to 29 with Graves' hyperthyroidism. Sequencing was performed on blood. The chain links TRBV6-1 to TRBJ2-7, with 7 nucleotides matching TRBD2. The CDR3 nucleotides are TGTGCCAGCAGTAGCGGGGTGAGGATCTACGAGCAGTACTTC. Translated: CASSSGVRIYEQYF.